This is a list of T cell receptor beta chains from one sample in a study of a mutant IDH1 vaccine in newly diagnosed glioma. TCRdb keeps only in-frame clones here, not all; method: immunoSEQ multiplex PCR. Seen here are 75,000 to 100,000 clones, around 90% observed once, and the top ten hold 0.5% to 0.6%. This material consisted of PBMCs, taken from a glioma patient treated with radiotherapy, temozolomide or both. Receptors were obtained from a woman aged 45 to 65 with glioma. The CDR3 runs from the conserved cysteine through the conserved F or W. The D gene is left open where the match is weak. Clone size is shown for a subset of rows, as once, few, many or a class of expanded clone.

TRBV19	TRBJ2-7	-	-	CASSSRTPSYEQYF	TGTGCCAGTAGTTCCCGGACTCCCTCCTACGAGCAGTACTTC
TRBV4-1	TRBJ2-7	TRBD2	-	CASSQEKREGPRKYEQYF	TGCGCCAGCAGCCAAGAAAAGAGGGAGGGCCCGAGAAAATACGAGCAGTACTTC
TRBV9	TRBJ1-2	TRBD1	-	CASSVSGTEYLYGYTF	TGTGCCAGCAGCGTTTCCGGGACAGAATACCTCTATGGCTACACCTTC
TRBV28	TRBJ2-7	TRBD2	-	CASSSPGLAGVLGEQYF	TGTGCCAGCAGTTCCCCAGGACTAGCGGGAGTTCTAGGTGAGCAGTACTTC
TRBV5-4	TRBJ2-1	-	-	CASSLMIGNEQFF	TGTGCCAGCAGCTTGATGATTGGCAATGAGCAGTTCTTC
TRBV7-2	TRBJ2-7	TRBD2	-	CASSLTSGRREQYF	TGTGCCAGCAGCTTGACTAGCGGGAGACGAGAGCAGTACTTC
TRBV9	TRBJ1-5	-	-	CASSVGADNQPQHF	TGTGCCAGCAGCGTAGGTGCAGACAATCAGCCCCAGCATTTT
TRBV4-1	TRBJ1-6	-	-	CASSLQGSSYNSPLHF	TGCGCCAGCAGCCTGCAGGGGAGCTCCTATAATTCACCCCTCCACTTT
TRBV28	TRBJ2-7	TRBD2	-	CASRILAGSSYEQYF	TGTGCCAGCAGAATACTAGCGGGAAGCTCCTACGAGCAGTACTTC
TRBV9	TRBJ1-3	-	once	CASSVDGGPSGNTIYF	TGTGCCAGCAGCGTAGACGGGGGGCCCTCTGGAAACACCATATATTTT
TRBV7-3	TRBJ2-2	-	-	CASSLSSISNTGELFF	TGTGCCAGCAGCTTAAGTTCCATATCGAACACCGGGGAGCTGTTTTTT
TRBV5-4	TRBJ2-7	-	-	CASSTVDNYEQYF	TGTGCCAGCAGCACCGTAGACAACTACGAGCAGTACTTC
TRBV15	TRBJ2-1	-	few	CATNSGLPPPNEQFF	TGTGCCACCAATTCGGGACTCCCTCCCCCCAATGAGCAGTTCTTC
TRBV5-1	TRBJ2-7	TRBD2	-	CASSWSGAGGPEEQYF	TGCGCCAGCAGCTGGAGCGGCGCGGGAGGGCCGGAGGAGCAGTACTTC
TRBV19	TRBJ1-6	TRBD1	-	CASSTTRTGKPSPLHF	TGTGCCAGTAGTACGACCCGGACAGGGAAACCCTCACCCCTCCACTTT